These T cell receptor beta chains were read from a single sample in a study of response to subunit inactivated influenza vaccine. Via MiXCR, TCRdb re-called the RT-PCR reads, giving one row per CDR3 protein. Of some 500,000 distinct CDR3 sequences in the sample, about 15% were seen once. The sample consisted of CD4+ T cells sorted from PBMCs, taken 23 months after vaccination. The receptor source for this set is a man between 50 and 69 years old who received an inactivated influenza vaccine. Each CDR3 is given with its conserved first and last residue. D genes are given only for firm matches. Where a row states a size, it is once, few, many or the class of an expanded clone; other rows omit it.

j_gene: TRBJ2-7; abundance: -; d_gene: TRBD2; len: 16; v_gene: TRBV9; CDR3nt: TGTGCCAGCAGCGTAGGAGGTAGCGGGGGAGCCTACGAGCAGTACTTC; CDR3aa: CASSVGGSGGAYEQYF
j_gene: TRBJ2-7; abundance: few; d_gene: TRBD1; len: 15; v_gene: TRBV27; CDR3nt: TGTGCCAGCAGTTTATTGGGACAGCAGTCCTACGAGCAGTACTTC; CDR3aa: CASSLLGQQSYEQYF
j_gene: TRBJ2-7; abundance: few; d_gene: TRBD1; len: 15; v_gene: TRBV6-2/TRBV6-3; CDR3nt: TGTGCCAGCAGACCTCAGGGGGCGGAATCCTACGAGCAGTACTTC; CDR3aa: CASRPQGAESYEQYF
j_gene: TRBJ2-1; abundance: many; d_gene: -; len: 12; v_gene: TRBV29-1; CDR3nt: TGCAGCGTTCTGGATGGGACCGATGAGCAGTTCTTC; CDR3aa: CSVLDGTDEQFF
j_gene: TRBJ1-5; abundance: many; d_gene: -; len: 18; v_gene: TRBV6-2/TRBV6-3; CDR3nt: TGTGCCAGCAGTTATAACCGTGAAGGGGCCACGTTAAATCAGCCCCAGCATTTT; CDR3aa: CASSYNREGATLNQPQHF
j_gene: TRBJ2-3; abundance: few; d_gene: -; len: 13; v_gene: TRBV20-1; CDR3nt: TGCAGGCCCGGGACGAGACATGGGGATACGCAGTATTTT; CDR3aa: CRPGTRHGDTQYF
j_gene: TRBJ2-2; abundance: few; d_gene: TRBD2; len: 16; v_gene: TRBV6-5; CDR3nt: TGTGCCAGCAGTTACCTCCTAGCGGGAGAGGTCGGGGAGCTGTTTTTT; CDR3aa: CASSYLLAGEVGELFF
j_gene: TRBJ2-1; abundance: many; d_gene: TRBD2; len: 13; v_gene: TRBV18; CDR3nt: TGTGCCAGCTCACCACCTAGCGGGAGGGCGCAGTTCTTC; CDR3aa: CASSPPSGRAQFF
j_gene: TRBJ2-3; abundance: few; d_gene: -; len: 14; v_gene: TRBV20-1; CDR3nt: TGCAGTGCTAGTTATAGCGGAAAATCAGATACGCAGTATTTT; CDR3aa: CSASYSGKSDTQYF
j_gene: TRBJ1-1; abundance: -; d_gene: TRBD1; len: 13; v_gene: TRBV6-1; CDR3nt: TGTGCCAGCAGGGGACAGCCAAACACTGAAGCTTTCTTT; CDR3aa: CASRGQPNTEAFF
j_gene: TRBJ2-3; abundance: -; d_gene: -; len: 14; v_gene: TRBV20-1; CDR3nt: TGCAGTGCTAGGGCCGGACTGGGGACAGATACGCAGTATTTT; CDR3aa: CSARAGLGTDTQYF
j_gene: TRBJ2-3; abundance: -; d_gene: TRBD2; len: 14; v_gene: TRBV4-2; CDR3nt: TGTGCCAGCGGCCATAGCGGGAGAGCAGATACGCAGTATTTT; CDR3aa: CASGHSGRADTQYF
j_gene: TRBJ2-7; abundance: -; d_gene: -; len: 14; v_gene: TRBV5-1; CDR3nt: TGCGCCAGCAGCCCTTTGCAGGGAACCTACGAGCAGTACTTC; CDR3aa: CASSPLQGTYEQYF
j_gene: TRBJ1-2; abundance: few; d_gene: -; len: 14; v_gene: TRBV9; CDR3nt: TGTGCCAGCAGGGGGCAGAGCGAATACTATGGCTACACCTTC; CDR3aa: CASRGQSEYYGYTF
j_gene: TRBJ2-3; abundance: few; d_gene: TRBD1; len: 15; v_gene: TRBV6-1; CDR3nt: TGTGCCAGCAGTCCCAGGACAGGCCGCACAGATACGCAGTATTTT; CDR3aa: CASSPRTGRTDTQYF
j_gene: TRBJ2-1; abundance: few; d_gene: -; len: 13; v_gene: TRBV20-1; CDR3nt: TGCAGTGCCCGGGGGACAAATTACAATGAGCAGTTCTTC; CDR3aa: CSARGTNYNEQFF
j_gene: TRBJ2-7; abundance: -; d_gene: -; len: 13; v_gene: TRBV7-2; CDR3nt: TGTGCCAGCAGGTCTATTGGCTCCTACGAGCAGTACTTC; CDR3aa: CASRSIGSYEQYF
j_gene: TRBJ2-5; abundance: -; d_gene: -; len: 13; v_gene: TRBV2; CDR3nt: TGTGCCGGTCGGGACTTTTTCGGTGAGACCCAGTACTTC; CDR3aa: CAGRDFFGETQYF
j_gene: TRBJ2-1; abundance: many; d_gene: TRBD2; len: 14; v_gene: TRBV12-3/TRBV12-4; CDR3nt: TGTGCCAGCAGGGGGACTAGCGGATACAATGAGCAGTTCTTC; CDR3aa: CASRGTSGYNEQFF
j_gene: TRBJ2-6; abundance: many; d_gene: TRBD2; len: 19; v_gene: TRBV11-2; CDR3nt: TGTGCCAGCAGCCTATCGGCGGGGGTCTTACGCTCTGGGGCCAACGTCCTGACTTTC; CDR3aa: CASSLSAGVLRSGANVLTF
j_gene: TRBJ2-4; abundance: -; d_gene: TRBD1; len: 13; v_gene: TRBV12-3/TRBV12-4; CDR3nt: TGTGCCAGCAGTTGGGACAGTGGAAACATTCAGTACTTC; CDR3aa: CASSWDSGNIQYF
j_gene: TRBJ2-3; abundance: few; d_gene: -; len: 15; v_gene: TRBV5-1; CDR3nt: TGCGCCAGCAGCGTCCGAAGGGGGTACACAGATACGCAGTATTTT; CDR3aa: CASSVRRGYTDTQYF
j_gene: TRBJ2-1; abundance: few; d_gene: TRBD2; len: 14; v_gene: TRBV9; CDR3nt: TGTGCCAGCAGCGAAAGCGGACTAGCGGGACCAAAGTTCTTC; CDR3aa: CASSESGLAGPKFF
j_gene: TRBJ1-1; abundance: few; d_gene: -; len: 12; v_gene: TRBV28; CDR3nt: TGTGCCAGCATCCCTCTGGGCTCTGAAGCTTTCTTT; CDR3aa: CASIPLGSEAFF
j_gene: TRBJ2-7; abundance: many; d_gene: -; len: 13; v_gene: TRBV7-2; CDR3nt: TGTGCCAGCAGCTTATTGCGAAGCTACGAGCAGTACTTC; CDR3aa: CASSLLRSYEQYF
j_gene: TRBJ1-5; abundance: -; d_gene: -; len: 16; v_gene: TRBV20-1; CDR3nt: TGCAGTGCTAGAGATCATCGGGATGGGAGCAATCAGCCCCAGCATTTT; CDR3aa: CSARDHRDGSNQPQHF
j_gene: TRBJ2-7; abundance: few; d_gene: -; len: 13; v_gene: TRBV28; CDR3nt: TGTGCCAGCAGTACGGGACACACCTACGAGCAGTACTTC; CDR3aa: CASSTGHTYEQYF
j_gene: TRBJ1-1; abundance: few; d_gene: TRBD1; len: 15; v_gene: TRBV5-1; CDR3nt: TGCGCCAGCAGCTTGGCCAGGGGGGCGAACACTGAAGCTTTCTTT; CDR3aa: CASSLARGANTEAFF
j_gene: TRBJ2-7; abundance: -; d_gene: TRBD2; len: 15; v_gene: TRBV7-2; CDR3nt: TGTGCCAGCAGCTTCCAGCGGGAGGGCTCCTACGAGCAGTACTTC; CDR3aa: CASSFQREGSYEQYF
j_gene: TRBJ1-5; abundance: -; d_gene: -; len: 13; v_gene: TRBV30; CDR3nt: TGTGCCTGGACTAAACAGGGAGGTCAGCCCCAGCATTTT; CDR3aa: CAWTKQGGQPQHF
j_gene: TRBJ2-3; abundance: few; d_gene: -; len: 13; v_gene: TRBV20-1; CDR3nt: TGCAGTGCTCGGGTCGGTTACACAGATACGCAGTATTTT; CDR3aa: CSARVGYTDTQYF
j_gene: TRBJ2-3; abundance: -; d_gene: -; len: 19; v_gene: TRBV2; CDR3nt: TGTGCCAGCAGTCGGCGGGTGGCGGGGGCCGTATCAAGTGCGGATACGCAGTATTTT; CDR3aa: CASSRRVAGAVSSADTQYF
j_gene: TRBJ2-6; abundance: many; d_gene: -; len: 15; v_gene: TRBV5-1; CDR3nt: TGCGCCAGCAGCTTGGATCGGCCCGGGGCCAACGTCCTGACTTTC; CDR3aa: CASSLDRPGANVLTF
j_gene: TRBJ2-1; abundance: many; d_gene: -; len: 15; v_gene: TRBV11-2; CDR3nt: TGTGCCAGCAGCTTAATGGGGGTATCAGGTGATGAGCAGTTCTTC; CDR3aa: CASSLMGVSGDEQFF
j_gene: TRBJ1-1; abundance: few; d_gene: TRBD1; len: 13; v_gene: TRBV12-3/TRBV12-4; CDR3nt: TGTGCCAGCCACGACAGGGTGAACACTGAAGCTTTCTTT; CDR3aa: CASHDRVNTEAFF
j_gene: TRBJ1-1; abundance: few; d_gene: -; len: 15; v_gene: TRBV20-1; CDR3nt: TGCAGTGCTAGAGATGGTGGGGGGCGCGGCACTGAAGCTTTCTTT; CDR3aa: CSARDGGGRGTEAFF
j_gene: TRBJ1-1; abundance: few; d_gene: TRBD1; len: 15; v_gene: TRBV7-6; CDR3nt: TGTGCCAGCAGCTCTTGGACAGGGGCGGCCACTGAAGCTTTCTTT; CDR3aa: CASSSWTGAATEAFF
j_gene: TRBJ2-1; abundance: -; d_gene: -; len: 16; v_gene: TRBV14; CDR3nt: TGTGCCAGCAGCCAAGATCCAGGGCGCCGACGGAGTGAGCAGTTCTTC; CDR3aa: CASSQDPGRRRSEQFF
j_gene: TRBJ2-1; abundance: many; d_gene: -; len: 13; v_gene: TRBV20-1; CDR3nt: TGCAGTGCTCATACTCAGGGGGGCGGTGAGCAGTTCTTC; CDR3aa: CSAHTQGGGEQFF
j_gene: TRBJ2-1; abundance: -; d_gene: -; len: 15; v_gene: TRBV7-3; CDR3nt: TGTGCCAGCAGCGAGAGGGGTGGGATTTACAATGAGCAGTTCTTC; CDR3aa: CASSERGGIYNEQFF
j_gene: TRBJ2-7; abundance: few; d_gene: TRBD2; len: 13; v_gene: TRBV9; CDR3nt: TGTGCCAGCAGGAAGCGGGAGAAACACGAGCAGTACTTC; CDR3aa: CASRKREKHEQYF
j_gene: TRBJ2-2; abundance: many; d_gene: TRBD2; len: 15; v_gene: TRBV12-3/TRBV12-4; CDR3nt: TGTGCCAGCAGTCGTAGCGGGAGGGGTACCGGGGAGCTGTTTTTT; CDR3aa: CASSRSGRGTGELFF
j_gene: TRBJ2-1; abundance: -; d_gene: TRBD2; len: 14; v_gene: TRBV11-2; CDR3nt: TGTGCCAGCAGCCAGAGCGGGAGAAGGAATGAGCAGTTCTTC; CDR3aa: CASSQSGRRNEQFF
j_gene: TRBJ2-2; abundance: -; d_gene: -; len: 17; v_gene: TRBV7-9; CDR3nt: TGTGCCAGCAGCTCCTCCAGGCCCCAACAGAACACCGGGGAGCTGTTTTTT; CDR3aa: CASSSSRPQQNTGELFF
j_gene: TRBJ2-1; abundance: -; d_gene: -; len: 14; v_gene: TRBV28; CDR3nt: TGTGCCAGCAGGTCGGGACAAGGTTCCAATGAGCAGTTCTTC; CDR3aa: CASRSGQGSNEQFF
j_gene: TRBJ2-5; abundance: -; d_gene: -; len: 13; v_gene: TRBV5-6; CDR3nt: TGTGCCAGCAGCTTGCCTGTCCAAGAGACCCAGTACTTC; CDR3aa: CASSLPVQETQYF
j_gene: TRBJ2-3; abundance: few; d_gene: TRBD2; len: 15; v_gene: TRBV3-1; CDR3nt: TGTGCCAGCAGCCTCTTGAGCGGGGGCCAAGATACGCAGTATTTT; CDR3aa: CASSLLSGGQDTQYF
j_gene: TRBJ2-3; abundance: few; d_gene: -; len: 17; v_gene: TRBV5-1; CDR3nt: TGCGCCAGCAGCTTTGGGGGACGCACCTCGGGCACAGATACGCAGTATTTT; CDR3aa: CASSFGGRTSGTDTQYF
j_gene: TRBJ2-1; abundance: -; d_gene: -; len: 13; v_gene: TRBV7-2; CDR3nt: TGTGCCAGCAGCTTGCAGAGCGGGCGTGAGCAGTTCTTC; CDR3aa: CASSLQSGREQFF
j_gene: TRBJ2-3; abundance: few; d_gene: TRBD2; len: 18; v_gene: TRBV6-1; CDR3nt: TGTGCCAGCAGTCAGGGACTAGCGGAGCGCTTTAGCACAGATACGCAGTATTTT; CDR3aa: CASSQGLAERFSTDTQYF
j_gene: TRBJ2-7; abundance: -; d_gene: TRBD2; len: 16; v_gene: TRBV7-8; CDR3nt: TGTGCCAGCAGCCAAACTACTAGCGGGAGGCGGTACGAGCAGTACTTC; CDR3aa: CASSQTTSGRRYEQYF
j_gene: TRBJ2-7; abundance: few; d_gene: -; len: 12; v_gene: TRBV10-2; CDR3nt: TGCGCCAGCAGTGGGCTAGCCGGTGAGCAGTACTTC; CDR3aa: CASSGLAGEQYF
j_gene: TRBJ2-5; abundance: few; d_gene: TRBD2; len: 17; v_gene: TRBV14; CDR3nt: TGTGCCAGCAGCCAAGATCGGCTAGCGGGGTTACGAGAGACCCAGTACTTC; CDR3aa: CASSQDRLAGLRETQYF
j_gene: TRBJ2-5; abundance: -; d_gene: -; len: 15; v_gene: TRBV9; CDR3nt: TGTGCCAGCAGCGTAGACACTCTCTCCCAAGAGACCCAGTACTTC; CDR3aa: CASSVDTLSQETQYF
j_gene: TRBJ2-7; abundance: many; d_gene: -; len: 14; v_gene: TRBV15; CDR3nt: TGTGCCACCAGCAGAGACCCGACAGCCTACGAGCAGTACTTC; CDR3aa: CATSRDPTAYEQYF
j_gene: TRBJ1-1; abundance: few; d_gene: TRBD1; len: 13; v_gene: TRBV6-6; CDR3nt: TGTGCCAGCAGTTATGGGGACAGGGGACCAGCTTTCTTT; CDR3aa: CASSYGDRGPAFF